This record covers a single T cell receptor beta chain. The antigen is undetermined. The data were taken from a study of T-cell memory formation after mild COVID-19. Whole-study findings and limits: Among CD4+ contracting clones, most were CM and EM, and CD8+ ones EMRA. Detection of some responders pre-infection suggested pre-existing cross-reactive memory T cells participated. Second-wave clones peaking on day 37 lacked confirmed SARS-CoV-2 specificity.

Trimming left V 2 bases short and J 2 bases short, with 6 bases between. The germline gives CDR1 MNHEY, CDR2 SVGEGT. CDR3 length: 13 residues. TCRdb reprocessed the 5' RACE reads with MiXCR, giving one entry per CDR3 protein. The table has 270,000 or so distinct CDR3 sequences, 16% seen once. The sample was PBMCs or a T cell subset sorted from them (not recorded which). This sequence was found in a man aged 18-30 years who had mild COVID-19 (a few samples of this study predate the infection). Cell type and time point are not known. The chain is built from TRBV6-2 or TRBV6-3 and TRBJ1-2; D unclear. CDR3 sequence reads: CASSYAGNYGYTF. As DNA, the CDR3 is TGTGCCAGCAGTTACGCGGGGAACTATGGCTACACCTTC.